This TCR beta chain originates from a study of blood T cell repertoires in COVID-19. Produced via immunoSEQ multiplex PCR; TCRdb's table is partial and in-frame only. The sample shows about 180,000 clones, about 81% of them seen only once. Germline values: CDR1 SGHAT, CDR2 FQNNGV. The CDR3 length is 11 residues. V gave up 5 bases and J gave up 14 bases; unmatched junction bases: 5. The clonotype originates from a woman at least 80 years old with COVID-19, enrolled during active disease. The sequenced sample was peripheral blood. The gene calls are TRBV11-2 and TRBJ2-1; 8 bases line up with TRBD2. CDR3 sequence reads: CASSPGTSKFF. CDR3 in DNA: TGTGCCAGCAGCCCCGGGACTAGTAAGTTCTTC.